The 27 T cell receptor beta chains reported below all come from one sample, sequenced in a study of blood T cell repertoires in COVID-19. Clones were read by immunoSEQ multiplex PCR, and TCRdb kept only the in-frame ones, dropping some. The data contain approximately 360,000 clones, 90% of them singletons. The sequencing input was peripheral blood. These receptors were taken from a man aged 18-30 years with active or convalescent COVID-19.

The V call is TRBV19, the J call TRBJ2-2; maybe TRBD1 (6 bases). The CDR3 covers 15 residues. Germline V lookup: CDR1 LNHDA, CDR2 SQIVND (reference sequence). V was shortened by 7 bases and J by 1 base, with 13 bases between the two germline ends. This CDR3 reads CASTPGHLNTGELFF. The CDR3 bases are TGTGCCAGTACCCCGGGACACCTGAACACCGGGGAGCTGTTTTTT.

The chain employs TRBV14 and TRBJ1-6, with D possibly matching TRBD1 (5 bases). The CDR3 totals 14 residues. Looked up from germline, CDR1 is SGHDN and CDR2 is FVKESK. The V end lost 0 bases, the J end lost 7 bases, and 7 bases lay between the germline ends. CDR3 sequence reads: CASSQEGGNSPLHF. DNA for the CDR3: TGTGCCAGCAGCCAAGAGGGGGGGAATTCACCCCTCCACTTT.

The J gene is TRBJ2-1, the V gene TRBV18; D might be TRBD2 (5 bases). This CDR3 has 15 amino acids. Germline loops: CDR1 KGHSH, CDR2 LQKENI. V was pared by 3 bases and J by 10 bases, with 19 bases between. The CDR3 sequence: CASSPGVAPQGEQFF. CDR3 nucleotides: TGTGCCAGCTCACCGGGAGTTGCCCCACAAGGCGAGCAGTTCTTC. The full variable domain, in which reference TRBV18 and TRBJ2-1 provide the parts outside the CDR3, is NAGVMQNPRHLVRRRGQEARLRCSPMKGHSHVYWYRQLPEEGLKFMVYLQKENIIDESGMPKERFSAEFPKEGPSILRIQQVVRGDSAAYFCASSPGVAPQGEQFFGPGTRLTVL.

The V call is TRBV6-2 or TRBV6-3, the J call TRBJ2-1; maybe TRBD2 (6 bases). Trimming removed 5 bases from V and 5 bases from J, with 19 bases in between. From germline, CDR1 is MNHEY and CDR2 SVGEGT. The CDR3 covers 16 residues. CDR3 nucleotides: TGTGCCAGCAGTCAACTACCAGGACTAATAAACAATGAGCAGTTCTTC. This codes for CASSQLPGLINNEQFF.

The chain is built from TRBV28 and TRBJ1-2, with D tentatively TRBD1 (6 bases). Looked up from germline, CDR1 is MDHEN and CDR2 is SYDVKM. The CDR3 consists of 15 residues. The V end lost 4 bases, the J end lost 5 bases, and 17 bases lay between the germline ends. The CDR3 bases are TGTGCCAGCAGTTCCCCGACAGGTGATCGTTATGGCTACACCTTC. Encoded protein: CASSSPTGDRYGYTF.

This clone was counted between two and nine times. The chain uses TRBV11-2 and TRBJ1-4; no reliable D call. Trimming removed 1 base at V and 8 bases at J, with 11 bases between. The CDR3 has 14 residues. Looked up from germline, CDR1 is SGHAT and CDR2 is FQNNGV. CDR3 in amino acids: CASSLGPVGEKLFF. Here the CDR3 DNA reads TGTGCCAGCAGCTTAGGTCCCGTCGGGGAAAAACTGTTTTTT.

The chain links TRBV5-1 to TRBJ2-5; D perhaps matches TRBD1 (6 bases). V lost 6 bases to trimming and J lost 3 bases, with 12 bases between them. This CDR3 is 13 amino acids long. Germline V gene lookup returns CDR1 SGHRS and CDR2 YFSETQ. CDR3 bases: TGCGCCAGCACTTTTGCAGGGGAAGAGACCCAGTACTTC. This translates into CASTFAGEETQYF. Complete variable domain (other parts from reference TRBV5-1 and TRBJ2-5): KAGVTQTPRYLIKTRGQQVTLSCSPISGHRSVSWYQQTPGQGLQFLFEYFSETQRNKGNFPGRFSGRQFSNSRSEMNVSTLELGDSALYLCASTFAGEETQYFGPGTRLLVL.

This chain uses TRBV27 with TRBJ1-2; no definite D call. Germline assignment: CDR1 MNHEY and CDR2 SMNVEV (reference sequence). Trimming took off 5 bases at V and 5 bases at J, with 18 bases between the two ends. This CDR3 contains 15 residues. The CDR3 coding sequence is TGTGCCAGCAGTCCCGTTCAAGGACTGAGATATGGCTACACCTTC. Translated: CASSPVQGLRYGYTF.

This clone showed up just once. The chain employs TRBV27 and TRBJ1-1; D unresolved. CDR3 length equals 17 residues. V gave up 10 bases and J gave up 0 bases, with 24 bases separating them. Germline CDR1 MNHEY, CDR2 SMNVEV (reference sequence). CDR3 nucleotides: TGTGCCACCCGTCCCCCGGGTAAGTTTGTCGTGAACACTGAAGCTTTCTTT. Its translation: CATRPPGKFVVNTEAFF.

The rearrangement links TRBV25-1 to TRBJ2-2, with D possibly TRBD2 on 6 matching bases. Germline CDR1 reads MGHDK; CDR2 reads SYGVNS. There are 14 residues in the CDR3. The ends were cut back, 4 bases at V and 7 bases at J, with 13 bases in the middle. The CDR3 nucleotides read TGTGCCAGCAGTGTGGTGGGGAGGTACGGGGAGCTGTTTTTT. Residues: CASSVVGRYGELFF.

The chain employs TRBV7-9 and TRBJ1-5; 9 bases agree with TRBD1. With V trimmed by 3 bases and J by 9 bases, 6 bases remained unmatched. The CDR3 is 14 residues long. Germline values: CDR1 SEHNR, CDR2 FQNEAQ (reference sequence). The CDR3, as DNA: TGTGCCAGCAGCTTCGGACAGGGGCCTCCGCCCCAGCATTTT. It codes for CASSFGQGPPPQHF.

DNA of the CDR3: TGCGCCAGCAGCTTGGCCGCCGGTCGAGGGGGCTACACCTTC. It encodes CASSLAAGRGGYTF. The chain carries TRBV5-1 and TRBJ1-2; D not certain. Trimming removed 0 bases from V and 8 bases from J, with 14 bases in between. Germline loops: CDR1 SGHRS, CDR2 YFSETQ. This CDR3 is 14 amino acids long.

Comment on this clone: At one end, the junction sequence differs from germline, possibly due to a read error. The CDR3 region is CTAPQLDTPYRFSGNTIYF. The CDR3 region has the DNA TGCACCGCCCCCCAGCTTGACACACCGTACCGATTCTCTGGAAACACCATATATTTT. The J gene is TRBJ1-3, the V gene TRBV9; D is ambiguous. In germline, CDR1 is SGDLS, CDR2 YYNGEE. The CDR3 has 19 residues.

This rearrangement joins TRBV4-3 to TRBJ1-2; no definite D call. The V gene lost 0 bases and the J gene lost 7 bases, with 15 bases spanning the gap. The CDR3 covers 15 residues. Looked up from germline, CDR1 is LGHNA and CDR2 is YSLEER. CDR3 in DNA: TGCGCCAGCAGCCAAGATGGCTCGGGTTTTGGTGGCTACACCTTC. Translation: CASSQDGSGFGGYTF.

The chain links TRBV7-2 to TRBJ1-2; maybe TRBD1 (6 bases). V dropped 1 base and J dropped 2 bases, with 11 bases sitting between them. This CDR3 is built from 15 residues. Germline V CDR1 and CDR2: SGHTA, FQGNSA. The CDR3 loop is CASSLGRGRNYGYTF. The DNA of the CDR3 is TGTGCCAGCAGCTTAGGGCGGGGGCGCAACTATGGCTACACCTTC. Full variable domain (rest looked up from reference TRBV7-2 and TRBJ1-2): GAGVSQSPSNKVTEKGKDVELRCDPISGHTALYWYRQSLGQGLEFLIYFQGNSAPDKSGLPSDRFSAERTGGSVSTLTIQRTQQEDSAVYLCASSLGRGRNYGYTFGSGTRLTVV.

The chain links TRBV7-3 to TRBJ2-3; TRBD2 matches 10 bases. V was clipped by 5 bases and J by 4 bases; unmatched bases: 9. Germline V gives CDR1 SGHTA, CDR2 FQGTGA. The CDR3 runs to 16 residues. CDR3 nucleotide sequence: TGTGCCAGCAGCCGCAGCGGGAGGGCCAGCGCAGATACGCAGTATTTT. Encoded protein: CASSRSGRASADTQYF. Full variable domain (rest looked up from reference TRBV7-3 and TRBJ2-3): GAGVSQTPSNKVTEKGKYVELRCDPISGHTALYWYRQSLGQGPEFLIYFQGTGAADDSGLPNDRFFAVRPEGSVSTLKIQRTERGDSAVYLCASSRSGRASADTQYFGPGTRLTVL.

This clone has just a few counts. The rearrangement joins TRBV9 to TRBJ1-6; D gene ambiguous. This CDR3 is built from 15 residues. Germline V lookup: CDR1 SGDLS, CDR2 YYNGEE. Trimming left V 3 bases short and J 4 bases short, with 11 bases between. For the CDR3, the DNA is TGTGCCAGCAGCGGACTTTACGGGTATAATTCACCCCTCCACTTT. Amino acid sequence: CASSGLYGYNSPLHF.

This chain connects TRBV6-4 to TRBJ1-1, with D tentatively TRBD1 (5 bases). The CDR3 spans 15 residues. Trimming stripped 2 bases from V and 0 bases from J, with 10 bases between. Germline lookup yields CDR1 MRHNA and CDR2 SNTAGT. CDR3 coding DNA: TGTGCCAGCAGTGACAGGGCAGGGTTGAACACTGAAGCTTTCTTT. Amino acids: CASSDRAGLNTEAFF.

The V gene is TRBV7-2, the J gene TRBJ2-7, with TRBD1 matching over 7 bases. CDR3 length: 15 amino acids. Germline V gives CDR1 SGHTA, CDR2 FQGNSA. The V and J ends lost 5 bases and 6 bases, in that order; junction bases with no gene match: 13. In nucleotides, the CDR3 is TGTGCCAGCAGCCCCTCGACAGGGACGGGATCCGAGCAGTACTTC. Its protein is CASSPSTGTGSEQYF.

The chain uses TRBV7-2 and TRBJ1-1, with 10 bases that match TRBD1. There are 15 residues in the CDR3. V dropped 5 bases and J dropped 2; count of bases not matched to a gene: 5. Germline V lookup: CDR1 SGHTA, CDR2 FQGNSA. The CDR3 sequence is CASSRTTGGNTEAFF. The CDR3 DNA is TGTGCCAGCAGCCGTACGACAGGGGGCAACACTGAAGCTTTCTTT.

The V call is TRBV12-3 or TRBV12-4, the J call TRBJ2-1; 7 nucleotides match TRBD2. The CDR3 is made up of 13 amino acids. V shed 9 bases and J 4 bases; nucleotides not matched to a gene: 6. CDR3 in amino acids: CASQASGYNEQFF. CDR3 DNA: TGTGCCAGTCAGGCTAGCGGATACAATGAGCAGTTCTTC.

The CDR3 DNA follows: TGTGCCAGCAGCGTAGACGGTTGGGCAGAGCAGTACTTC. It is translated as CASSVDGWAEQYF. The chain links TRBV9 to TRBJ2-7; D not certain. The V gene's germline CDR1 is SGDLS and CDR2 YYNGEE. This CDR3 region has 13 residues. V lost 0 bases to trimming and J lost 7 bases, with 11 bases between them.

The chain carries TRBV19 and TRBJ1-1; 10 nucleotides agree with TRBD1. The CDR3 runs to 16 residues. Germline-derived CDR1 and CDR2 are LNHDA and SQIVND (reference sequence). V lost 7 bases to trimming and J lost 5 bases; unmatched junction nucleotides: 13. The DNA of the CDR3 is TGTGCCAGTACCTCCCTCCCCGGACAGGGGGGGACTGAAGCTTTCTTT. This encodes CASTSLPGQGGTEAFF.

The J gene is TRBJ2-2, the V gene TRBV15; TRBD2 agrees at 8 bases. Trimming cost V 3 bases and J 6 bases; bases outside gene matches: 12. The CDR3 runs to 17 residues. The germline CDR1 and CDR2 sequences are LNHNV and YYDKDF (reference sequence). CDR3 in amino acids: CATSRPLGGGPPGELFF. Written as DNA, the CDR3 is TGTGCCACCAGCAGGCCCCTCGGCGGGGGGCCGCCCGGGGAGCTGTTTTTT.

V usage is TRBV12-3 or TRBV12-4 and J usage is TRBJ1-2, with TRBD1 matching 7 bases. V gave up 4 bases and J gave up 8 bases; unmatched junction bases: 4. CDR3 length: 12 residues. CDR3 sequence (DNA): TGTGCCAGCAGTTCGACAGGGCGAGGCTACACCTTC. Amino acids: CASSSTGRGYTF.

CDR3 amino acids: CASSAVGSRPGEQYF. In DNA form, the CDR3 reads TGTGCCAGCAGTGCGGTTGGCAGCCGTCCTGGCGAGCAGTACTTC. This chain links TRBV28 with TRBJ2-7; D remains ambiguous. Trimming stripped 5 bases from V and 6 bases from J, with 20 bases between. The CDR3 extends over 15 amino acids. CDR1 is MDHEN and CDR2 is SYDVKM in the germline V gene.

This clone showed up just once. The rearrangement joins TRBV19 to TRBJ2-3; a weak D match, TRBD1 (6 bases). This CDR3 has 14 amino acids. V was trimmed by 10 bases and J by 3 bases, leaving 17 bases between them. Per germline, CDR1 LNHDA and CDR2 SQIVND (reference sequence). CDR3 sequence: CATRPGVKTDTQYF. For the CDR3, the DNA is TGTGCCACGCGCCCAGGGGTGAAGACAGATACGCAGTATTTT.